This record looks at one T cell receptor (beta chain) sequence and its context. The antigen is not known. The source of the sample is a study of monozygotic twins with inflammatory bowel disease. The germline V gene encodes CDR1 SGHRS and CDR2 YFSETQ. The CDR3 loop spans 15 amino acids. The authors drew more than 2 ml of blood from each donor. Researchers isolated total RNA from whole blood without sorting T cells. Incorporation of UMIs carrying a 6-nucleotide sample barcode was performed by template switching. One entry per CDR3 protein, without DNA, is what TCRdb gives after re-calling the 5' RACE reads. The listing contains approximately 330,000 distinct CDR3 sequences. Study-wide results and caveats: A single strong clonotype or signal linked to IBD was not supported.

This TCR was sampled from a human donor with ulcerative colitis or Crohn's disease, or a healthy co-twin of an affected twin (not recorded which). The V and J genes are TRBV5-1 and TRBJ2-3. Sequencing input: blood. The CDR3 loop is CASSSYTRNTDTQYF.